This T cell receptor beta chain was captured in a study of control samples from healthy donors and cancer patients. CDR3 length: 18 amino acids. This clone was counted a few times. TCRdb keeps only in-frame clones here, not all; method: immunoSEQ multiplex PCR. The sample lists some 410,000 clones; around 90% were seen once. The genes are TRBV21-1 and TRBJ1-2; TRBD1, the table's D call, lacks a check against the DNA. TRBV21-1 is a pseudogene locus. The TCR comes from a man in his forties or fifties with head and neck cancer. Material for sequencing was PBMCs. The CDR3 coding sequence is TGTGCCAGCAGCACATCCGGGACACTCCGCTTGGCTAACTATGGCTACACCTTC. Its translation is CASSTSGTLRLANYGYTF.